This TCR beta chain was obtained from a study of blood T cells in healthy people across ages. Study results and caveats: It was held that the diversity estimates obtained from one million T cells were underestimates.

This clonotype was observed many times. Its antigen remains unknown. V dropped 2 bases and J dropped 12 bases, with 20 bases sitting between them. CDR1 is MNHEY, CDR2 SMNVEV, per germline (reference sequence). This CDR3 is built from 15 residues. The second PCR ran about 6 to 12 cycles with a sample-barcoded 5' primer and J-beta primers. TCRdb reanalysed the 5' RACE reads using MiXCR and keeps one entry per CDR3 protein. The sample lists 590,000 or so distinct CDR3 sequences, roughly 30% occurring once. The V and J genes are TRBV27 and TRBJ2-1; D is perhaps TRBD1 (6 bases). The sample consisted of blood. The receptor was isolated from a woman older than 75 in good health. Here the CDR3 reads CASSLRDTPGWVQFF. In DNA form, the CDR3 reads TGTGCCAGCAGTTTAAGGGACACTCCAGGATGGGTGCAGTTCTTC.